What follows is one T cell receptor beta chain and its context. The CDR3 totals 15 residues. The V and J ends lost 0 bases and 7 bases respectively, with 13 bases between them. Germline V gene sequence: CDR1 SEHNR, CDR2 FQNEAQ (reference sequence). The data were taken from a study of CD8 T cells in ankylosing spondylitis. The authors made TCR beta libraries by quantitative 5'-RACE with molecular barcodes. TCRdb passed the 5' RACE reads through MiXCR, listing each CDR3 protein once. The data hold more than 150,000 distinct CDR3 sequences, with about an eighth observed a single time. The sequencing sample was made of blood, either unsorted or a sorted T cell fraction (not recorded which). The TCR comes from a female donor with ankylosing spondylitis or in good health (not recorded which). This sequence joins TRBV7-9 and TRBJ2-1, with D perhaps matching TRBD2 (6 bases). CDR3: CASSLAGDGRNEQFF. The CDR3 coding sequence is TGTGCCAGCAGCTTAGCGGGGGACGGGAGAAATGAGCAGTTCTTC.